This record concerns one T cell receptor (beta chain) sequence. TCRdb analysed the RT-PCR reads with MiXCR anew, one entry per CDR3 protein. The table lists hundreds of thousands of distinct CDR3 sequences, approximately 10% of them singletons, with approximately 10% in the top ten. This sample is part of a study of response to subunit inactivated influenza vaccine. The CDR3 loop spans 19 amino acids. J was trimmed by 7 bases and V by 5 bases; bases with no gene match: 21. CDR1 and CDR2 (germline): MDHEN, SYDVKM. The sample also formed part of further work on T cells expressing NK-cell markers. As that study records: With UMIs, 5'RACE template switching was used to make TCR beta cDNA. It was still unclear whether expanded NKG2C+ T cell clones were HCMV specific.

The sequence derives from a man aged 45-60 years who received an inactivated influenza vaccine. Here the sequenced sample was PBMCs from blood, taken on the day of vaccination. The chain links TRBV28 to TRBJ1-2, with TRBD1 identical over 11 bases. The CDR3 coding sequence is TGTGCCAGCAGTCCCCTCGGACTGGAGGAGGGACAGGGGGGAAGTGGCTACACCTTC. This translates into CASSPLGLEEGQGGSGYTF.